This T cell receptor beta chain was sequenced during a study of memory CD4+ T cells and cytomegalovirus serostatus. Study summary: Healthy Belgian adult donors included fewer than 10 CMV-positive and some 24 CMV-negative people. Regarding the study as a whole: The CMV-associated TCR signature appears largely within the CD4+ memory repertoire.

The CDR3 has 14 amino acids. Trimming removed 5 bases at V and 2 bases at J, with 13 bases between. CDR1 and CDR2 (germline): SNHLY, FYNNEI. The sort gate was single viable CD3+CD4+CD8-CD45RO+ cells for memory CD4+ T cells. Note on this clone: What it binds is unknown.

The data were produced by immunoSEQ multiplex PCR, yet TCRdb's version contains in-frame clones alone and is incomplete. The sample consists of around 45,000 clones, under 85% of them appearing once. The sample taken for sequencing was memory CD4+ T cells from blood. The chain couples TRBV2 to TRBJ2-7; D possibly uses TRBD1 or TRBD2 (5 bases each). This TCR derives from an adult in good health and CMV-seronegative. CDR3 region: CASSPGRIAYEQYF. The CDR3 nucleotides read TGTGCCAGCAGTCCGGGACGGATAGCCTACGAGCAGTACTTC. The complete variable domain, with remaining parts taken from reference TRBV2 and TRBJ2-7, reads EPEVTQTPSHQVTQMGQEVILRCVPISNHLYFYWYRQILGQKVEFLVSFYNNEISEKSEIFDDQFSVERPDGSNFTLKIRSTKLEDSAMYFCASSPGRIAYEQYFGPGTRLTVT.